This TCR beta chain was obtained from a study of T cells in Graves' hyperthyroidism and ophthalmopathy. Regions amplified from RNA transcripts were the TCR beta CDR3 regions. A set of HTBI primers served as the primers for a first-round RT-PCR of the TCR CDR3. Each CDR3 protein gets one entry after TCRdb re-called the multiplex PCR reads with MiXCR. The profile covers a few hundred thousand distinct CDR3 sequences, with about a sixth appearing a single time and roughly 8% taken by the ten largest. The CDR3 runs to 16 residues. V was cut by 8 bases and J by 1 base, with 19 bases left in between. This clonotype was counted ten times or more.

This clonotype originated in a woman between 18 and 30 years old with Graves' hyperthyroidism. The chain uses TRBV12-3 or TRBV12-4 and TRBJ2-3; D call uncertain. Source material: blood. CDR3 residues: CASLASPASGTDTQYF. The CDR3 region has the DNA TGTGCCAGCTTGGCGAGTCCGGCTAGTGGCACAGATACGCAGTATTTT.